A selection of T cell receptor beta chains follows, all from one sample in a study of OX40 agonist ivuxolimab in advanced cancers. Sequencing used immunoSEQ multiplex PCR; TCRdb keeps in-frame clones, though not all of them. The top ten clones hold about a sixth of a sample with about 21,000 clones, just over 85% of them seen once. The sequencing here drew on CD4+ or CD8+ T cells sorted from blood, taken in a trial of the OX40 agonist ivuxolimab. These receptors came from an adult with an advanced solid tumor such as melanoma, head and neck, liver or kidney cancer. Both conserved end residues are part of each CDR3. D genes are given only for firm matches. Where a row states a size, it is once, few, many or the class of an expanded clone; other rows omit it.

j_gene: TRBJ2-3; d_gene: .; abundance: .; v_gene: TRBV2; CDR3nt: TGTGCCAGCAGTGACAGGGTGGGCATCGAGCTTGGCACAGATACGCAGTATTTT; CDR3aa: CASSDRVGIELGTDTQYF
j_gene: TRBJ2-7; d_gene: .; abundance: few; v_gene: TRBV6-6; CDR3nt: TGTGCCAGCAGTCCATCCTTGGCTGCGCAGTACTTC; CDR3aa: CASSPSLAAQYF
j_gene: TRBJ1-4; d_gene: .; abundance: .; v_gene: TRBV18; CDR3nt: TGTGCCAGCTCACCACAGAGAGATGAAAAACTGTTTTTT; CDR3aa: CASSPQRDEKLFF
j_gene: TRBJ2-5; d_gene: TRBD1; abundance: .; v_gene: TRBV2; CDR3nt: TGTGCCAGCAGTCCCTGGACAGGGGGAAGCGGGGACGTAGAGACCCAGTACTTC; CDR3aa: CASSPWTGGSGDVETQYF
j_gene: TRBJ1-4; d_gene: .; abundance: .; v_gene: TRBV9; CDR3nt: TGTGCCAGCAGCGTAGATTGGTCGGATGAAAAACTGTTTTTT; CDR3aa: CASSVDWSDEKLFF
j_gene: TRBJ1-4; d_gene: TRBD1; abundance: .; v_gene: TRBV6-1; CDR3nt: TGTGCCAGCAGACGACAGGGTTGGGAAAAACTGTTTTTT; CDR3aa: CASRRQGWEKLFF
j_gene: TRBJ1-3; d_gene: .; abundance: .; v_gene: TRBV20-1; CDR3nt: TGCAGTGCCCCCCTCGGAAACACCATATATTTT; CDR3aa: CSAPLGNTIYF
j_gene: TRBJ2-6; d_gene: .; abundance: few; v_gene: TRBV7-9; CDR3nt: TGCGCCAGCAGCCAACAGAGCTCTGGGGCCAACGTCCTGACTTTC; CDR3aa: CASSQQSSGANVLTF
j_gene: TRBJ2-7; d_gene: TRBD2; abundance: .; v_gene: TRBV7-2; CDR3nt: TGTGCCAGCAGCGGCTCGGGAGGGGTTCGCGAGCAGTACTTC; CDR3aa: CASSGSGGVREQYF
j_gene: TRBJ2-7; d_gene: TRBD1; abundance: .; v_gene: TRBV6-5; CDR3nt: TGTGCCAGCAGGGACAGGGGCGAGCAGTACTTC; CDR3aa: CASRDRGEQYF
j_gene: TRBJ2-3; d_gene: TRBD2; abundance: .; v_gene: TRBV4-2; CDR3nt: TGTGCCAGCAGCCAAGAGTATGGGACTAGCGGGATGGCGGATACGCAGTATTTT; CDR3aa: CASSQEYGTSGMADTQYF
j_gene: TRBJ1-1; d_gene: TRBD1; abundance: .; v_gene: TRBV10-1; CDR3nt: TGCGCCAGTTCGGACAGGGGGCGACCCACTGAAGCTTTCTTT; CDR3aa: CASSDRGRPTEAFF
j_gene: TRBJ2-3; d_gene: TRBD2; abundance: once; v_gene: TRBV7-8; CDR3nt: TGTGCCAGCAGCTTAATAATAGCGGGGGGAGCGGATACGCAGTATTTT; CDR3aa: CASSLIIAGGADTQYF
j_gene: TRBJ1-6; d_gene: .; abundance: .; v_gene: TRBV6-1; CDR3nt: TGTGCCAGCAGTGAAACGCGCTCCTATAATTCACCCCTCCACTTT; CDR3aa: CASSETRSYNSPLHF
j_gene: TRBJ2-3; d_gene: .; abundance: once; v_gene: TRBV10-3; CDR3nt: TGTGCCACGACCAGGGACTCTTACACAGATACGCAGTATTTT; CDR3aa: CATTRDSYTDTQYF
j_gene: TRBJ2-7; d_gene: .; abundance: .; v_gene: TRBV27; CDR3nt: TGTGCCAGCAGTTTGCTGGGGGGCACGCACGAGCAGTACTTC; CDR3aa: CASSLLGGTHEQYF
j_gene: TRBJ2-1; d_gene: .; abundance: once; v_gene: TRBV7-9; CDR3nt: TGTGCCAGCAGCGCCCGGTATGAGCAGTTCTTC; CDR3aa: CASSARYEQFF
j_gene: TRBJ2-1; d_gene: .; abundance: once; v_gene: TRBV7-9; CDR3nt: TGTGCCAGCAGCTTAGTGGCAGGGAGCTCCTACAATGAGCAGTTCTTC; CDR3aa: CASSLVAGSSYNEQFF
j_gene: TRBJ2-1; d_gene: TRBD2; abundance: few; v_gene: TRBV7-6; CDR3nt: TGTGCCAGCAGCGGGCGGCGGTCTAGCGGGGGGCACAACTCCTACAATGAGCAGTTCTTC; CDR3aa: CASSGRRSSGGHNSYNEQFF
j_gene: TRBJ1-1; d_gene: .; abundance: .; v_gene: TRBV6-5; CDR3nt: TGTGCCAGTAGTTACTCGAACCGGGGAAACACTGAAGCTTTCTTT; CDR3aa: CASSYSNRGNTEAFF
j_gene: TRBJ2-3; d_gene: TRBD2; abundance: .; v_gene: TRBV5-1; CDR3nt: TGCGCCAGCAGCTTAAGGCTAGCGGGAGGGCCGGTCGCAGATACGCAGTATTTT; CDR3aa: CASSLRLAGGPVADTQYF
j_gene: TRBJ2-3; d_gene: .; abundance: .; v_gene: TRBV29-1; CDR3nt: TGCAGCGGCGTCGAGTACACAGATACGCAGTATTTT; CDR3aa: CSGVEYTDTQYF
j_gene: TRBJ2-7; d_gene: TRBD1; abundance: .; v_gene: TRBV27; CDR3nt: TGTGCCAGCCGCCAGAAGGGGACAGGATTCTCCTACGAGCAGTACTTC; CDR3aa: CASRQKGTGFSYEQYF
j_gene: TRBJ2-3; d_gene: TRBD2; abundance: .; v_gene: TRBV9; CDR3nt: TGTGCCAGCAGCGTAGACTGGCGGGGGGCCGCAGATACGCAGTATTTT; CDR3aa: CASSVDWRGAADTQYF
j_gene: TRBJ1-6; d_gene: TRBD1; abundance: .; v_gene: TRBV11-3; CDR3nt: TGTGCCAGCAGCGAACAGGGGTATAATTCACCCCTCCACTTT; CDR3aa: CASSEQGYNSPLHF
j_gene: TRBJ2-5; d_gene: TRBD1; abundance: .; v_gene: TRBV6-1; CDR3nt: TGTGCCAGCAGTGGAAACAGGGGCTTGGGGGAGACCCAGTACTTC; CDR3aa: CASSGNRGLGETQYF
j_gene: TRBJ1-6; d_gene: .; abundance: once; v_gene: TRBV6-5; CDR3nt: TGTGCCAGCAGTTACTTGGATTCACCCCTCCACTTT; CDR3aa: CASSYLDSPLHF
j_gene: TRBJ2-7; d_gene: .; abundance: .; v_gene: TRBV6-5; CDR3nt: TGTGCCAGCAGTTCCTACGGGACCAGGCACTACGAGCAGTACTTC; CDR3aa: CASSSYGTRHYEQYF
j_gene: TRBJ2-2; d_gene: .; abundance: .; v_gene: TRBV2; CDR3nt: TGTGCCAGCAGTGAGAGGGATACGAACACCGGGGAGCTGTTTTTT; CDR3aa: CASSERDTNTGELFF
j_gene: TRBJ1-1; d_gene: .; abundance: .; v_gene: TRBV4-3; CDR3nt: TGCGCCAGCGGACGGGCCCAGGGTGAAGCTTTCTTT; CDR3aa: CASGRAQGEAFF
j_gene: TRBJ1-6; d_gene: .; abundance: .; v_gene: TRBV7-6; CDR3nt: TGTGCCAGCAGCTTAGTCGTCAGGGCTTCACCCCTCCACTTT; CDR3aa: CASSLVVRASPLHF
j_gene: TRBJ2-7; d_gene: TRBD2; abundance: .; v_gene: TRBV6-1; CDR3nt: TGTGCCAGCAGTGGGCCCCTAGCGGGGCACTACGAGCAGTACTTC; CDR3aa: CASSGPLAGHYEQYF
j_gene: TRBJ1-2; d_gene: TRBD1; abundance: .; v_gene: TRBV9; CDR3nt: TGTGCCAGCAGCACCAGTGGTCAGGGGGCAGGTGGCTACACCTTC; CDR3aa: CASSTSGQGAGGYTF
j_gene: TRBJ2-5; d_gene: .; abundance: once; v_gene: TRBV6-5; CDR3nt: TGTGCCAGCAGTTGGCAGGGGGGCACGGAGACCCAGTACTTC; CDR3aa: CASSWQGGTETQYF
j_gene: TRBJ1-1; d_gene: .; abundance: .; v_gene: TRBV4-3; CDR3nt: TGCGCCAGCAGCCAGAGGGGCGGTCGGAGAAGGAACACTGAAGCTTTCTTT; CDR3aa: CASSQRGGRRRNTEAFF
j_gene: TRBJ1-2; d_gene: .; abundance: .; v_gene: TRBV6-6; CDR3nt: TGTGCCAGCAGTTACTCGCGGACCGGCTACACCTTC; CDR3aa: CASSYSRTGYTF
j_gene: TRBJ2-5; d_gene: .; abundance: .; v_gene: TRBV7-2; CDR3nt: TGTGCCAGCAGCCCCCGACGGAGCCCAGAGACCCAGTACTTC; CDR3aa: CASSPRRSPETQYF
j_gene: TRBJ2-7; d_gene: TRBD1; abundance: once; v_gene: TRBV7-9; CDR3nt: TGTGCCAGCAGCATAGGACAGGGAGTGAAGAACGAGCAGTACTTC; CDR3aa: CASSIGQGVKNEQYF
j_gene: TRBJ1-6; d_gene: .; abundance: .; v_gene: TRBV11-2; CDR3nt: TGTGCCAGCAGCTTTGGGGTTGGGAATTCACCCCTCCACTTT; CDR3aa: CASSFGVGNSPLHF
j_gene: TRBJ2-1; d_gene: TRBD2; abundance: .; v_gene: TRBV10-1; CDR3nt: TGCGCCAGCAGTGAGCCGGGACTAGCGGGCAATGAGCAGTTCTTC; CDR3aa: CASSEPGLAGNEQFF
j_gene: TRBJ2-7; d_gene: .; abundance: .; v_gene: TRBV6-1; CDR3nt: TGTGCCAGCAGTCTAACGGGCCCCTACGAGCAGTACTTC; CDR3aa: CASSLTGPYEQYF
j_gene: TRBJ1-5; d_gene: .; abundance: few; v_gene: TRBV6-1; CDR3nt: TGTGCCACGGGTAGCAATCAGCCCCAGCATTTT; CDR3aa: CATGSNQPQHF
j_gene: TRBJ2-5; d_gene: TRBD2; abundance: .; v_gene: TRBV7-9; CDR3nt: TGTGCCAGCAGCTGGATGGGGGGGGATAGGACCCAGTACTTC; CDR3aa: CASSWMGGDRTQYF
j_gene: TRBJ2-5; d_gene: TRBD2; abundance: once; v_gene: TRBV4-3; CDR3nt: TGCGCCAGCAGCCGCTCGACTAGCCGGGAGACCCAGTACTTC; CDR3aa: CASSRSTSRETQYF
j_gene: TRBJ1-3; d_gene: TRBD1; abundance: once; v_gene: TRBV15; CDR3nt: TGTGCCACCAGCAGAGCCGCCGGACAGGGTAGTGGAAACACCATATATTTT; CDR3aa: CATSRAAGQGSGNTIYF
j_gene: TRBJ1-2; d_gene: .; abundance: few; v_gene: TRBV7-2; CDR3nt: TGTGCCAGCAGCTTAGCTGGACAGAAGAAGATCTATGGCTACACCTTC; CDR3aa: CASSLAGQKKIYGYTF
j_gene: TRBJ2-3; d_gene: .; abundance: .; v_gene: TRBV25-1; CDR3nt: TGTGCCAGCAGTGCCGGGAGTTGGGCTAGCACAGATACGCAGTATTTT; CDR3aa: CASSAGSWASTDTQYF
j_gene: TRBJ1-4; d_gene: .; abundance: .; v_gene: TRBV7-9; CDR3nt: TGTGCCAGCAGCTTAGAGCAAACGGTCATACCTCGGAAACTGTTTTTT; CDR3aa: CASSLEQTVIPRKLFF
j_gene: TRBJ2-7; d_gene: TRBD1; abundance: once; v_gene: TRBV6-5; CDR3nt: TGTGCCAGCAGTCCGAACCGGGACAGGGACAAGCAGTACTTC; CDR3aa: CASSPNRDRDKQYF